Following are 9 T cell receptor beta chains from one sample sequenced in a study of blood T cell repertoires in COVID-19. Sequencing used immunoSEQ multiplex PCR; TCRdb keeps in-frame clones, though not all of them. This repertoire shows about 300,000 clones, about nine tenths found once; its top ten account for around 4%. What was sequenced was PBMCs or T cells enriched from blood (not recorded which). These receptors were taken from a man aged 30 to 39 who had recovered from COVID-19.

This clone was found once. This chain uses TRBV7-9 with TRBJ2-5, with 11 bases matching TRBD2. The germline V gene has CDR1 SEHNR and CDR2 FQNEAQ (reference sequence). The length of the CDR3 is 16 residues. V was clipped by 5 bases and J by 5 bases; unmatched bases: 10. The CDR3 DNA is TGTGCCAGCAGCCCGGGGTTAGCGGGAGGGCCCGAGACCCAGTACTTC. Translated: CASSPGLAGGPETQYF.

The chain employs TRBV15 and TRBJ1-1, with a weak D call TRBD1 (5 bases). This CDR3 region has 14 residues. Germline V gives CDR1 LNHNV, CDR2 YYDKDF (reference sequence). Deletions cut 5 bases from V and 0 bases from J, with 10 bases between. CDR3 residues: CATSGGLLNTEAFF. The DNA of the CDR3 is TGTGCCACCAGCGGGGGACTTTTGAACACTGAAGCTTTCTTT. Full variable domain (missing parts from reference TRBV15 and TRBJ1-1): DAMVIQNPRYQVTQFGKPVTLSCSQTLNHNVMYWYQQKSSQAPKLLFHYYDKDFNNEADTPDNFQSRRPNTSFCFLDIRSPGLGDTAMYLCATSGGLLNTEAFFGQGTRLTVV.

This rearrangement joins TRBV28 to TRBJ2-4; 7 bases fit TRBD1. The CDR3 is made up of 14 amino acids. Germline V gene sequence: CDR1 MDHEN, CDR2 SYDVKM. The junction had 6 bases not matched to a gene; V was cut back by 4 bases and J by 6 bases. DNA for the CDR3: TGTGCCAGCAGTTCCACCAGGGGGTTAAACATTCAGTACTTC. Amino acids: CASSSTRGLNIQYF.

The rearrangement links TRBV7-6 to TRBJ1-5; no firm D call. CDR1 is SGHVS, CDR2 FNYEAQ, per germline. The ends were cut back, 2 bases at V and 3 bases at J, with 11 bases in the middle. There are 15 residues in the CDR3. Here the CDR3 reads CASSLSTEINQPQHF. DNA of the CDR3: TGTGCCAGCAGCTTAAGCACAGAGATCAATCAGCCCCAGCATTTT.

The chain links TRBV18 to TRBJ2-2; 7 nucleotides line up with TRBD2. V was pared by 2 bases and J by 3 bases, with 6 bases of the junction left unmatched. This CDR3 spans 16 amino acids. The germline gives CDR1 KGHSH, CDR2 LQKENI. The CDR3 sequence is CASSPRTSEDTGELFF. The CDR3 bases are TGTGCCAGCTCACCAAGAACTAGCGAAGACACCGGGGAGCTGTTTTTT.

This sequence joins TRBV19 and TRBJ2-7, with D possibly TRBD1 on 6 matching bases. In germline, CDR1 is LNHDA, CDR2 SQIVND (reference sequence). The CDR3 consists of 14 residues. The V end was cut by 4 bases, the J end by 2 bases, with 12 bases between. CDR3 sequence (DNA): TGTGCCAGTAGTACCCGGTGGGGGCCCTACGAGCAGTACTTC. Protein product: CASSTRWGPYEQYF.

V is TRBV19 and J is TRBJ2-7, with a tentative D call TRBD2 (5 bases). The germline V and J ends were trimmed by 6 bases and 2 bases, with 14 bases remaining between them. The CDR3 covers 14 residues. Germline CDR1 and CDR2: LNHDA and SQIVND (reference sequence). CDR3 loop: CASSIQAGPYEQYF. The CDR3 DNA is TGTGCCAGTAGCATCCAGGCGGGCCCCTACGAGCAGTACTTC. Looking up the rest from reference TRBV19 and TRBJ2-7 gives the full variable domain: DGGITQSPKYLFRKEGQNVTLSCEQNLNHDAMYWYRQDPGQGLRLIYYSQIVNDFQKGDIAEGYSVSREKKESFPLTVTSAQKNPTAFYLCASSIQAGPYEQYFGPGTRLTVT.

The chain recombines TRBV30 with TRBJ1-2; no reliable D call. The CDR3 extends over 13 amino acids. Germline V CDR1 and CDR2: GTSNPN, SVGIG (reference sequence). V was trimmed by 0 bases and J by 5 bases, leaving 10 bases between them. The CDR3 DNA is TGTGCCTGGAGTGTAAGATCCGGGTATGGCTACACCTTC. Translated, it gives CAWSVRSGYGYTF.

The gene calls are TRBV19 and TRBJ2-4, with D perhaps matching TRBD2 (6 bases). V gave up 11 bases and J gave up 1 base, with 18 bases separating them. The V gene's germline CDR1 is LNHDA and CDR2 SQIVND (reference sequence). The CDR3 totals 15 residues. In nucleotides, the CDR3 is TGTGCCGCAGGAGGGACCGGGACGGCCAAAAACATTCAGTACTTC. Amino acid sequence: CAAGGTGTAKNIQYF.